A single sample gave rise to the 21 T cell receptor beta chains below, sequenced in a study of prognosis after radiotherapy for stage I lung cancer. The genomic DNA TCR beta CDR3 region underwent two rounds of multiplex PCR. First-round PCR, the initial amplification, used primers specific to each TRBV and TRBJ gene. TCRdb re-called the multiplex PCR reads through MiXCR, storing one row per CDR3 protein. The repertoire consists of roughly 25,000 distinct CDR3 sequences, with 46% occurring once and the leading ten covering 14% to 15%. The sequencing used PBMCs, collected before or after stereotactic body radiation therapy (not recorded which). Receptors originate from a donor aged 50 or older with non-small cell lung cancer.

J is TRBJ2-7 and V is TRBV6-9; TRBD1 matches 9 bases. Germline V CDR1 and CDR2: MNHGY, SVAAGI. This CDR3 contains 16 residues. V dropped 7 bases and J dropped 4; count of bases not matched to a gene: 14. The CDR3 DNA follows: TGTGCCAGCATTTACCACATCCCGGGACAGGGTTACGAGCAGTACTTC. The encoded protein is CASIYHIPGQGYEQYF.

By frequency in the sample, this clonotype is medium-sized. The chain couples TRBV11-1 to TRBJ2-3, with 9 bases identical to TRBD2. This CDR3 has 16 amino acids. V trimming: 6 bases; J trimming: 1 base; junction bases outside the gene matches: 8. Per germline, CDR1 SGHAT and CDR2 FQDESV (reference sequence). CDR3 in DNA: TGTGCCAGCAGTCTTAGGCGGGGGGGCGGCACAGATACGCAGTATTTT. Protein product: CASSLRRGGGTDTQYF.

Comment on this clonotype: Only one base separates this from a far larger clonotype, so it likely reflects a read error. This sequence joins TRBV7-2 and TRBJ1-1; D is unclear. The CDR3 runs 12 residues. Germline V gene data show CDR1 as SGHTA and CDR2 as FQGNSA. CDR3 in amino acids: CASSHTRAEAFF. In nucleotides, the CDR3 is TGCGCCAGCAGCCATACCCGGGCCGAAGCTTTCTTT.

This clonotype appeared a few times. A read error is the likely source, as a far larger clone sits one nucleotide away. The CDR3 ends on some other residue instead of the conserved phenylalanine or tryptophan, so this is likely a read error. V is TRBV6-9 and J is TRBJ1-2; 8 bases are a match to TRBD1. V dropped 4 bases and J dropped 5; count of bases not matched to a gene: 12. The germline V gene encodes CDR1 MNHGY and CDR2 SVAAGI. The CDR3 loop spans 16 amino acids. The CDR3 region is CASSSSGTGSAYGYTL. The CDR3 coding sequence is TGTGCCAGCAGTTCGTCCGGGACAGGAAGTGCATATGGCTACACCCTC.

This rearrangement joins TRBV20-1 to TRBJ1-1, with TRBD1 matching 8 bases. Germline lookup yields CDR1 DFQATT and CDR2 SNEGSKA (reference sequence). After removal of 3 bases from V and 3 bases from J, the junction contained 0 bases not matched to a gene. CDR3 length: 12 amino acids. The DNA for the CDR3 is TGCAGTGCTAGGACAGGGGACACTGAAGCTTTCTTT. It specifies CSARTGDTEAFF.

By proportion, this clonotype is medium-sized. The V call is TRBV20-1, the J call TRBJ1-6; D uncertain. CDR1 and CDR2 from the germline V gene are DFQATT and SNEGSKA (reference sequence). V was clipped by 0 bases and J by 7 bases, with 16 bases between them. The CDR3 consists of 16 residues. The CDR3 DNA reads TGCAGTGCTAGAGATGGAGCAAGAGGGTCCAATTCACCCCTCCACTTT. Encoded protein: CSARDGARGSNSPLHF.

This clonotype was seen only once. The chain couples TRBV29-1 to TRBJ1-6; TRBD1 agrees at 9 bases. This CDR3 region has 12 residues. Trimming removed 4 bases from V and 19 bases from J; junction bases left unmatched: 11. The germline CDR1 and CDR2 sequences are SQVTM and ANQGSEA. Here the CDR3 DNA reads TGCAGCGTTGGGGGACAGGGTAAACACCTACACTTT. Amino acids: CSVGGQGKHLHF.

This clonotype was counted at least ten times. The rearrangement uses TRBV27 and TRBJ1-1; D call uncertain. CDR3 length equals 12 residues. The ends were cut back, 5 bases at V and 6 bases at J, with 10 bases in the middle. CDR1 MNHEY and CDR2 SMNVEV come from the germline V gene (reference sequence). The CDR3 DNA is TGTGCCAGCAGTACCGGCGGGGCTGAAGCTTTCTTT. Encoded protein: CASSTGGAEAFF.

This clonotype was detected many times. J is TRBJ2-6 and V is TRBV6-5, with 8 bases aligning to TRBD1. Germline V gives CDR1 MNHEY, CDR2 SVGAGI. After removal of 3 bases from V and 0 bases from J, the junction contained 1 base not matched to a gene. CDR3 length: 16 amino acids. The CDR3 DNA reads TGTGCCAGCAGTTATGACAGGGGCTCTGGGGCCAACGTCCTGACTTTC. This gives the protein CASSYDRGSGANVLTF.

This clonotype was found many times. The gene calls are TRBV2 and TRBJ1-3; tentatively, D is TRBD1 (5 bases). The CDR3 is 17 residues long. CDR1 is SNHLY and CDR2 is FYNNEI in the germline V gene. Trimming stripped 8 bases from V and 1 base from J, with 21 bases between. The CDR3 protein is CASLRPGRQASGNTIYF. CDR3 DNA sequence: TGTGCCAGCCTAAGACCGGGACGTCAGGCTTCTGGAAACACCATATATTTT.

The V and J genes are TRBV29-1 and TRBJ2-7; D may be TRBD1 (5 bases). This CDR3 contains 12 residues. The V end lost 5 bases, the J end lost 2 bases, and 10 bases lay between the germline ends. Germline values: CDR1 SQVTM, CDR2 ANQGSEA. The CDR3 DNA follows: TGCAGCGTTTATAGACAGCCCTACGAGCAGTACTTC. Its protein is CSVYRQPYEQYF.

The sample holds many counts of this clonotype. The chain uses TRBV7-9 and TRBJ1-1, with D unclear. The CDR3 spans 14 residues. Germline lookup yields CDR1 SEHNR and CDR2 FQNEAQ (reference sequence). The ends were cut back, 1 base at V and 1 base at J, with 7 bases in the middle. The CDR3 reads CASSLESRNTEAFF. Here the CDR3 DNA reads TGTGCCAGCAGCTTAGAGTCCAGGAACACTGAAGCTTTCTTT.

This chain uses TRBV6-5 with TRBJ2-3; tentatively, D is TRBD1 or TRBD2 (6 bases each). CDR3 length equals 17 residues. Trimming shortened V by 1 base and J by 3 bases, and 17 bases separated the two germline ends. In germline, CDR1 is MNHEY, CDR2 SVGAGI. The DNA of the CDR3 is TGTGCCAGCAGTTACTTCGGTTGCTGGGGGGCGACAGATACGCAGTATTTT. It translates to CASSYFGCWGATDTQYF.

At least ten counts were recorded for this clonotype. This rearrangement joins TRBV20-1 to TRBJ1-3; D is unclear. The CDR3 spans 13 residues. The germline V and J ends were trimmed by 6 bases and 5 bases, with 14 bases remaining between them. Per the germline V gene, CDR1 is DFQATT and CDR2 is SNEGSKA (reference sequence). The CDR3 DNA sequence: TGCAGTGCCCCGGACCGCCCCAGAAACACCATATATTTT. It translates to CSAPDRPRNTIYF.

Remarks on this clonotype: The germline gene is not matched at one end of the junction; a read error may be the cause. The chain joins TRBV6-9 to TRBJ1-6; D may be TRBD1 (6 bases). This CDR3 region has 17 residues. Germline CDR1 is MNHGY and CDR2 is SVAAGI. The CDR3 loop is CASGYWAGSGQNSPFHF. CDR3 sequence (DNA): TGTGCCAGCGGTTATTGGGCAGGGTCAGGACAGAATTCACCCTTCCACTTT.

This chain joins TRBV20-1 and TRBJ2-1, with D possibly matching TRBD2 (5 bases). The CDR3 is made up of 12 amino acids. Germline V lookup: CDR1 DFQATT, CDR2 SNEGSKA (reference sequence). V was shortened by 6 bases and J by 7 bases, with 13 bases between the two germline ends. The CDR3 DNA sequence: TGCAGTGCCCCGGCGGGCGGGAATGAGCAGTTCTTC. It specifies CSAPAGGNEQFF.

V is TRBV5-1 and J is TRBJ1-1; 8 nucleotides agree with TRBD1. The germline V gene has CDR1 SGHRS and CDR2 YFSETQ. V gave up 4 bases and J gave up 4 bases; unmatched junction bases: 12. The CDR3 sequence is 16 residues long. The CDR3 nucleotides read TGCGCCAGCAGCCACAGTAAACAGGGGGTTAGCACTGAAGCTTTCTTT. The encoded protein is CASSHSKQGVSTEAFF.

This clonotype was picked up a small number of times. It is likely a read error: a sequence one base away is far more abundant. The genes are TRBV6-5 and TRBJ1-3, with TRBD1 as a possible D gene (5 bases). The CDR3 covers 15 residues. Germline V CDR1 and CDR2: MNHEY, SVGAGI. Written as DNA, the CDR3 is TGTGCCAGCAGTTCGGACACGGGCTCTGGAAACACCATATGTTTT. It yields the protein CASSSDTGSGNTICF.

V is TRBV19 and J is TRBJ2-7; D is possibly TRBD1 (6 bases). The CDR3 is 15 amino acids. V gave up 3 bases and J gave up 1 base, with 13 bases separating them. In germline, CDR1 is LNHDA, CDR2 SQIVND (reference sequence). In DNA, the CDR3 is TGTGCCAGTAGTATTATGGGACAAGCATCCTACGAGCAGTACTTC. Its translation: CASSIMGQASYEQYF.

With respect to this clonotype: This likely reflects a read error, since a far larger clone is one base away. Because the CDR3 is missing its conserved closing phenylalanine or tryptophan, this is likely a read error. The chain links TRBV6-4 to TRBJ2-1; no reliable D call. The germline V gene has CDR1 MRHNA and CDR2 SNTAGT. Trimming shortened V by 5 bases and J by 7 bases, and 9 bases separated the two germline ends. CDR3 length equals 12 residues. CDR3 nucleotide sequence: TGTGCCAGCAGTCGCCAGGAAAATGAGCAGTTCTTA. Its translation is CASSRQENEQFL.

This clonotype is termed medium-sized. This chain links TRBV24-1 with TRBJ2-3; D tentatively fits TRBD1 or TRBD2 (6 bases each). Trimming took 5 bases from V and 2 from J, leaving 7 bases between them. The V gene's germline CDR1 is KGHDR and CDR2 SFDVKD. CDR3 length: 13 residues. The DNA for the CDR3 is TGTGCCACCAGTGGGGGGGCCACAGATACGCAGTATTTT. It is translated as CATSGGATDTQYF.